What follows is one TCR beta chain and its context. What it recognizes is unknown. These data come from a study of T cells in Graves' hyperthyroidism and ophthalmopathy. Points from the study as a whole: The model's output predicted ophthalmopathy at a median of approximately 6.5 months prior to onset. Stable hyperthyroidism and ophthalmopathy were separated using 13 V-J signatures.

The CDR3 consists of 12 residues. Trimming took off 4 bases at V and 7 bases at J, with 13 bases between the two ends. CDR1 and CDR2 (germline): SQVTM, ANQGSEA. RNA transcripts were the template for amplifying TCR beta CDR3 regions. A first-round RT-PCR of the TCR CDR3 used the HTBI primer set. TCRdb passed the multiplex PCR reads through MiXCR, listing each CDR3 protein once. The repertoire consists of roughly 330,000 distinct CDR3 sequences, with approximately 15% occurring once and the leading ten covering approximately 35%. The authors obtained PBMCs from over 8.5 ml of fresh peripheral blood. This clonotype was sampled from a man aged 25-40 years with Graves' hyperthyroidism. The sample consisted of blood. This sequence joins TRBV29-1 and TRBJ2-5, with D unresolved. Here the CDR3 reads CSVVSDTGTQYF. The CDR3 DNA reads TGCAGCGTTGTATCAGACACGGGGACCCAGTACTTC.